Listed here is a single T cell receptor (beta chain). TCRdb's table, derived via immunoSEQ multiplex PCR, lists solely in-frame clones and lacks some. This table holds under 85,000 clones, around 82% found once. Germline-derived CDR1 and CDR2 are MDHEN and SYDVKM. The CDR3 spans 12 residues. V was clipped by 10 bases and J by 7 bases; unmatched bases: 8. This entry belongs to a study of blood T cell repertoires in COVID-19. Study-wide background: Samples came from the United States, Italy and Spain, spanning acute and convalescent COVID-19.

This receptor was identified in a man older than 75 with active or convalescent COVID-19. The rearrangement links TRBV28 to TRBJ1-2, with 8 bases identical to TRBD1. Material: peripheral blood. CDR3 sequence reads: CATARTGPGYTF. The CDR3 DNA reads as TGTGCCACCGCCCGGACAGGGCCTGGCTACACCTTC.